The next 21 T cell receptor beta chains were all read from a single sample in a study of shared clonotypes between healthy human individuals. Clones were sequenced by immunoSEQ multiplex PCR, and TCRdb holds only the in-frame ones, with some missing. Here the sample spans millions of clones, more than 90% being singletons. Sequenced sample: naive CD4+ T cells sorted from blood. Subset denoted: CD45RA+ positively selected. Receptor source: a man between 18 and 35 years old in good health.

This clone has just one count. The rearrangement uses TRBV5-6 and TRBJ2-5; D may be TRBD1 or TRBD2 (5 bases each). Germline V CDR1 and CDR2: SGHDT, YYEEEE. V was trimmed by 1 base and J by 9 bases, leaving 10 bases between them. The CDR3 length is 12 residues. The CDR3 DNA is TGTGCCAGCAGCTTGTCTCTGGGGGCCCAGTACTTC. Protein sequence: CASSLSLGAQYF.

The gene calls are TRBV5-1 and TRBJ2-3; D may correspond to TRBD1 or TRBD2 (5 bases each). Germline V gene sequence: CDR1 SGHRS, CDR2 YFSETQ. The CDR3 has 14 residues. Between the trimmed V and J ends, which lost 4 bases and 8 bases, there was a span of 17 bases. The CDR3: CASSRKGSEGTQYF. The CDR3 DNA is TGCGCCAGCAGCCGTAAGGGGTCCGAGGGTACGCAGTATTTT.

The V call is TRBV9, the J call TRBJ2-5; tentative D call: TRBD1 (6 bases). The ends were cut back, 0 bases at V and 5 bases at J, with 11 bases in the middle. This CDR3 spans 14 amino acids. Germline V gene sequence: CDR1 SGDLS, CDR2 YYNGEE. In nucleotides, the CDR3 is TGTGCCAGCAGCGTAGGGTCAGGGGCGGAGACCCAGTACTTC. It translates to CASSVGSGAETQYF.

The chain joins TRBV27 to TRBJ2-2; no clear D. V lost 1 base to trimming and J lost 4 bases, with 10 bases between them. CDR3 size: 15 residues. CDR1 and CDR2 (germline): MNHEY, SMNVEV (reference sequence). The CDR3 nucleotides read TGTGCCAGCAGTTTATGGTCTCCAAGCACCGGGGAGCTGTTTTTT. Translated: CASSLWSPSTGELFF.

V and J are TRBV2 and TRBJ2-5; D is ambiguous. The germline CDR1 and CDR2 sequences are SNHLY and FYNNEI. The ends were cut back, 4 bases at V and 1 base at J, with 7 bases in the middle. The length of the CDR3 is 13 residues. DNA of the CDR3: TGTGCCAGCAGTGTCCGGGCCCAAGAGACCCAGTACTTC. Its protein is CASSVRAQETQYF.

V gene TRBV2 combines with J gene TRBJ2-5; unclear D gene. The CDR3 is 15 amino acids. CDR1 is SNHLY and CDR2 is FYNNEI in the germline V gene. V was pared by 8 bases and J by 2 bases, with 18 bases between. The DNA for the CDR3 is TGTGCCAGCCGTGTTTTCCCCGGGCCTCAAGAGACCCAGTACTTC. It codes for CASRVFPGPQETQYF.

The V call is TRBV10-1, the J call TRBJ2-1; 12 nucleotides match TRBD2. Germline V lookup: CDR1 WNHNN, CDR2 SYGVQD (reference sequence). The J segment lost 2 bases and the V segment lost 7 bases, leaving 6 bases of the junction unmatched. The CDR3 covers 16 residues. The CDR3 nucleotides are TGCGCCAGCACCTCCGGACTAGCGGGGACCTACAATGAGCAGTTCTTC. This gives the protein CASTSGLAGTYNEQFF.

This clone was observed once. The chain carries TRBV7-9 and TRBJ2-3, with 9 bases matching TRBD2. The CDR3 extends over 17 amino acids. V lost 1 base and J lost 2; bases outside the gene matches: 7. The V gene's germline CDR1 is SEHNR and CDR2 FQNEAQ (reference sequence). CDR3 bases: TGTGCCAGCAGCTTAGGTGGGCTAGCGGGACACACAGATACGCAGTATTTT. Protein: CASSLGGLAGHTDTQYF.

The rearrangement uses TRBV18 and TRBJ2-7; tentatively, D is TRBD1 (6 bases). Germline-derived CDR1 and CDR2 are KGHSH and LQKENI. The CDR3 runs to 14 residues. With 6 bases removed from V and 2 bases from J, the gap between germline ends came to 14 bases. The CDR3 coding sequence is TGTGCCAGCTCGCAGCAGGGGCCGGCCTACGAGCAGTACTTC. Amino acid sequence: CASSQQGPAYEQYF.

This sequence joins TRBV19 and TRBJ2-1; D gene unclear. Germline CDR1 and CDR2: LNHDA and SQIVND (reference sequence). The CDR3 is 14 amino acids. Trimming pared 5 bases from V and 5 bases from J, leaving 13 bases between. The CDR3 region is CASSRTATHNEQFF. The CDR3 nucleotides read TGTGCCAGTAGTCGTACGGCTACTCACAATGAGCAGTTCTTC.

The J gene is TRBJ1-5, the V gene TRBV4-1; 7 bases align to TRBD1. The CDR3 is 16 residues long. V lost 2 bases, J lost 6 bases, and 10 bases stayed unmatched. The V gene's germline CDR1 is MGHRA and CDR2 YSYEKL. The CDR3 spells CASSQSPAGGSQPQHF. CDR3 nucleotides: TGCGCCAGCAGCCAATCCCCCGCAGGGGGTAGTCAGCCCCAGCATTTT.

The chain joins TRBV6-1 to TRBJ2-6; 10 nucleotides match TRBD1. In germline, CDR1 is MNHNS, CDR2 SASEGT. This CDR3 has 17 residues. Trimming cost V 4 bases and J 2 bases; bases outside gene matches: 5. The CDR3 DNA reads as TGTGCCAGCAGTGGGGACAGGGGATCCCCTGGGGCCAACGTCCTGACTTTC. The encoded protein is CASSGDRGSPGANVLTF.

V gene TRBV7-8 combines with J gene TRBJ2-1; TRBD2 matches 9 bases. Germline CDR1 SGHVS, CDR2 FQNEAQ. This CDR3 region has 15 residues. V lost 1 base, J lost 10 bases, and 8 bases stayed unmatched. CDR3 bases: TGTGCCAGCAGCTTAGTAATGCGGGGGGGCCGGGAGCAGTTCTTC. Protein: CASSLVMRGGREQFF.

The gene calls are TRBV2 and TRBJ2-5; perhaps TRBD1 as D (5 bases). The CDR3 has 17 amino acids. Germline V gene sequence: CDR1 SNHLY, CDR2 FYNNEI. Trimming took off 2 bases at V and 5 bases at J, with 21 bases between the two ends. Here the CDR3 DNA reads TGTGCCAGCAGTGAAACTCAGGGCAAACCCTTCAGGGAGACCCAGTACTTC. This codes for CASSETQGKPFRETQYF.

The CDR3 is CASSIQRQVGELFF. The CDR3 nucleotides are TGTGCCAGTAGTATCCAACGACAGGTCGGGGAGCTGTTTTTT. This sequence joins TRBV19 and TRBJ2-2; D possibly corresponds to TRBD1 (6 bases). The germline gives CDR1 LNHDA, CDR2 SQIVND (reference sequence). Deletions cut 3 bases from V and 7 bases from J, with 12 bases between. The CDR3 loop spans 14 amino acids.

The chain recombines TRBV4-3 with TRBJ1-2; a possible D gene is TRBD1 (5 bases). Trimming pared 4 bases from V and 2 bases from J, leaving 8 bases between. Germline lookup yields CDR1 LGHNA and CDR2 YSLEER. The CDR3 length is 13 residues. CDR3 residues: CASSRDLNYGYTF. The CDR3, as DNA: TGCGCCAGCAGCCGGGACCTAAACTATGGCTACACCTTC.

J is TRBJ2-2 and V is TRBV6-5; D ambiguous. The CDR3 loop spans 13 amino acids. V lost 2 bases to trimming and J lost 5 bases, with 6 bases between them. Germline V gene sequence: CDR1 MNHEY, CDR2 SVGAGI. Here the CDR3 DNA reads TGTGCCAGCAGTTACGGGGTTACCGGGGAGCTGTTTTTT. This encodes CASSYGVTGELFF.

The CDR3 sequence: CASRSRTGLGNQPQHF. As DNA, the CDR3 is TGTGCCAGCAGATCCCGGACAGGTCTGGGCAATCAGCCCCAGCATTTT. The chain combines TRBV6-4 with TRBJ1-5; 7 positions match TRBD1. The germline gives CDR1 MRHNA, CDR2 SNTAGT. The CDR3 runs 16 residues. The junction had 10 bases not matched to a gene; V was cut back by 6 bases and J by 2 bases.

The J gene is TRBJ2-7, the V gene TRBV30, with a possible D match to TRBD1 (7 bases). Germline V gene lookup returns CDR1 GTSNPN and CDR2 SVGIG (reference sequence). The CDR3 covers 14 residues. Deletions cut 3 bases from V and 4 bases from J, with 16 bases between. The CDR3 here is CAWRRGQNLYEQYF. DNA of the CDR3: TGTGCCTGGAGGCGGGGACAGAACTTATACGAGCAGTACTTC.

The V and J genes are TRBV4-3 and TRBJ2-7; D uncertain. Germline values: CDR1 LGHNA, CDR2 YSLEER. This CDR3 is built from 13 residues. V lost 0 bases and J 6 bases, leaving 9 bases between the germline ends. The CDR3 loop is CASSQEASGEQYF. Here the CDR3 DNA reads TGCGCCAGCAGCCAAGAGGCGTCGGGCGAGCAGTACTTC.

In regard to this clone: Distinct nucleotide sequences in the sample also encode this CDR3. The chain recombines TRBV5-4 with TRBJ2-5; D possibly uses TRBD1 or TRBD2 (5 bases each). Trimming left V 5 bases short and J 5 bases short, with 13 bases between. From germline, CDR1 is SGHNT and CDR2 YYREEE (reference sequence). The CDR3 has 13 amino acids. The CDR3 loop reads CASSRGGGETQYF. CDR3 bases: TGTGCCAGCAGTCGGGGCGGCGGGGAGACCCAGTACTTC.